What follows are 14 T cell receptor beta chains derived from one specimen sequenced in a study of radiotherapy plus CTLA-4 blockade in lung cancer. Libraries were prepared by immunoSEQ multiplex PCR; TCRdb keeps only in-frame clonotypes and omits some of them. The table includes around 100,000 clones, 65% to 80% detected once. The material was peripheral blood, obtained from a patient treated with radiotherapy plus ipilimumab. The receptors here all came from a human donor with non-small cell lung cancer who had a partial response to radiotherapy plus ipilimumab. Some clones in this sample may be carry-over from other donors' samples.

The chain couples TRBV5-1 to TRBJ2-1; TRBD2 matches 11 bases. The V segment lost 0 bases and the J segment 9 bases; nucleotides outside the gene matches: 5. The CDR3 covers 15 residues. The germline V gene has CDR1 SGHRS and CDR2 YFSETQ. This chain's CDR3 is CASSLETSGNFEQFF. In nucleotides, the CDR3 is TGCGCCAGCAGCTTGGAGACTAGCGGGAATTTTGAGCAGTTCTTC.

This clone was seen once. This chain links TRBV2 with TRBJ2-4; D perhaps matches TRBD1 (6 bases). The germline V gene has CDR1 SNHLY and CDR2 FYNNEI. Trimming stripped 6 bases from V and 7 bases from J, with 13 bases between. There are 13 residues in the CDR3. The CDR3 DNA sequence: TGTGCCAGCAGGATAGGACAGTTTAACATTCAGTACTTC. Amino acid sequence: CASRIGQFNIQYF.

V and J are TRBV5-5 and TRBJ1-1; 8 bases fit TRBD1. The CDR3 covers 15 residues. CDR1 is SGHKS, CDR2 YYEKEE, per germline (reference sequence). After removal of 0 bases from V and 0 bases from J, the junction contained 1 base not matched to a gene. CDR3 protein: CASSLATGVNTEAFF. As DNA, the CDR3 is TGTGCCAGCAGCTTGGCGACAGGGGTGAACACTGAAGCTTTCTTT.

This clone was counted only a few times. This chain uses TRBV6-1 with TRBJ2-7; tentatively, D is TRBD1 (6 bases). The CDR3 contains 14 residues. Trimming shortened V by 4 bases and J by 2 bases, and 12 bases separated the two germline ends. Germline loops: CDR1 MNHNS, CDR2 SASEGT. Written as DNA, the CDR3 is TGTGCCAGCAGTGGGTACAGGGAGACCTACGAGCAGTACTTC. Translation: CASSGYRETYEQYF.

J is TRBJ2-7 and V is TRBV29-1; 11 bases line up with TRBD1. The germline V gene has CDR1 SQVTM and CDR2 ANQGSEA. The junction had 5 bases not matched to a gene; V was cut back by 7 bases and J by 0 bases. The CDR3 sequence is 14 residues long. The CDR3, as DNA: TGCAGCGGCCGGACAGGGGGCGACTCCTACGAGCAGTACTTC. Translating it yields CSGRTGGDSYEQYF.

The sample holds a few counts of this clone. The rearrangement joins TRBV19 to TRBJ2-1, with TRBD2 matching over 8 bases. The germline V gene has CDR1 LNHDA and CDR2 SQIVND (reference sequence). CDR3 length: 15 amino acids. J was trimmed by 7 bases and V by 5 bases; bases with no gene match: 10. CDR3 loop: CASSPGLVSPNEQFF. The CDR3 DNA sequence: TGTGCCAGTAGTCCGGGACTAGTCAGTCCTAATGAGCAGTTCTTC.

The J gene is TRBJ2-7, the V gene TRBV28, with TRBD1 matching 8 bases. V lost 4 bases and J lost 3; bases outside the gene matches: 11. This CDR3 is 16 amino acids long. Germline-derived CDR1 and CDR2 are MDHEN and SYDVKM. DNA of the CDR3: TGTGCCAGCAGTTCCCCGCCCGGGACAGGCCTCTACGAGCAGTACTTC. Translating it yields CASSSPPGTGLYEQYF. The complete variable domain, with remaining parts taken from reference TRBV28 and TRBJ2-7, reads DVKVTQSSRYLVKRTGEKVFLECVQDMDHENMFWYRQDPGLGLRLIYFSYDVKMKEKGDIPEGYSVSREKKERFSLILESASTNQTSMYLCASSSPPGTGLYEQYFGPGTRLTVT.

The V gene is TRBV27, the J gene TRBJ2-3; D not certain. The V end lost 2 bases, the J end lost 7 bases, and 16 bases lay between the germline ends. Germline CDR1 and CDR2: MNHEY and SMNVEV (reference sequence). The CDR3 has 15 residues. This chain's CDR3 is CASSLRPLLGNTQYF. The CDR3 DNA sequence: TGTGCCAGCAGTTTAAGGCCCCTGCTAGGAAATACGCAGTATTTT.

This clone was seen only a few times. The J gene is TRBJ1-3, the V gene TRBV7-2; no definite D call. The CDR3 has 15 residues. Germline V gene data show CDR1 as SGHTA and CDR2 as FQGNSA. V dropped 3 bases and J dropped 0 bases, with 9 bases sitting between them. CDR3 region: CASSFLDSSGNTIYF. CDR3 sequence (DNA): TGTGCCAGCAGCTTTCTAGATAGCTCTGGAAACACCATATATTTT.

The V gene is TRBV11-1, the J gene TRBJ2-5, with 7 positions matching TRBD2. The CDR3 is made up of 16 amino acids. Germline CDR1 SGHAT, CDR2 FQDESV (reference sequence). V lost 1 base to trimming and J lost 2 bases; unmatched junction nucleotides: 7. CDR3 sequence reads: CASSLGAGAPQETQYF. DNA of the CDR3: TGTGCCAGCAGCTTAGGTGCGGGAGCCCCACAAGAGACCCAGTACTTC.

V gene TRBV6-6 combines with J gene TRBJ2-2; TRBD2 matches at 10 bases. Germline V gene sequence: CDR1 MNHNY, CDR2 SVGAGI (reference sequence). The ends lost 6 bases at V and 1 base at J; junction bases unmatched: 5. The CDR3 spans 16 residues. The CDR3 nucleotides are TGTGCCAGCAGCTCGAGACTAGCGGGGAACACCGGGGAGCTGTTTTTT. Amino acids: CASSSRLAGNTGELFF.

The rearrangement uses TRBV7-6 and TRBJ1-1; 7 nucleotides line up with TRBD1. Per germline, CDR1 SGHVS and CDR2 FNYEAQ. CDR3 length: 15 amino acids. V lost 4 bases to trimming and J lost 2 bases; unmatched junction nucleotides: 7. The CDR3 reads CASSSPTGINTEAFF. The CDR3 DNA reads as TGTGCCAGCAGCTCTCCGACAGGGATCAACACTGAAGCTTTCTTT.

The chain recombines TRBV7-2 with TRBJ2-2; 8 nucleotides line up with TRBD2. Germline CDR1 SGHTA, CDR2 FQGNSA. The ends lost 3 bases at V and 8 bases at J; junction bases unmatched: 5. The CDR3 has 14 amino acids. DNA for the CDR3: TGTGCCAGCAGCTTCCCGGGACTAGTGGGGGAGCTGTTTTTT. This gives the protein CASSFPGLVGELFF.

There are a few counts of this clone. The V gene is TRBV4-3, the J gene TRBJ2-1, with TRBD2 identical over 8 bases. The V segment lost 2 bases and the J segment 0 bases; nucleotides outside the gene matches: 6. Germline assignment: CDR1 LGHNA and CDR2 YSLEER. The CDR3 is made up of 17 amino acids. CDR3 in amino acids: CASSQFYGTSSYNEQFF. In DNA, the CDR3 is TGCGCCAGCAGCCAATTCTACGGGACTAGCTCCTACAATGAGCAGTTCTTC.